A single sample is the source of the 27 T cell receptor beta chains below, sequenced in a study of Graves' ophthalmopathy and Graves' hyperthyroidism. Amplified TCR beta CDR3 regions were obtained using RNA transcripts as template. HTBI-primed first-round RT-PCR preceded second-round multiplex PCR. Each CDR3 protein is one row after TCRdb ran MiXCR on the multiplex PCR reads. In the table there are about 390,000 distinct CDR3 sequences, about a sixth of which are singletons. Sequencing was done on a sample of peripheral blood. These receptors originate from an adult woman with stable Graves' hyperthyroidism.

The chain couples TRBV4-3 to TRBJ2-5; TRBD1 matches 8 bases. CDR3 length: 15 residues. In germline, CDR1 is LGHNA, CDR2 YSLEER. V shed 0 bases, J shed 2 bases, and the junction held 2 bases outside the gene matches. CDR3: CASSQEGTGQETQYF. The CDR3 DNA sequence: TGCGCCAGCAGCCAAGAAGGGACAGGACAAGAGACCCAGTACTTC.

Notes on this clonotype: With a much larger clone just one base away, this may be a read error. Because the CDR3 is missing its conserved closing phenylalanine or tryptophan, this is likely a read error. CDR3 sequence: CASSLEVGQSYGYTV. Here the CDR3 DNA reads TGTGCCAGCAGCTTAGAAGTGGGACAGAGCTATGGCTACACCGTC. The chain is built from TRBV7-8 and TRBJ1-2, with 7 bases matching TRBD1. J gave up 4 bases and V 1 base, and 6 bases lay outside the gene matches. Germline V gene lookup returns CDR1 SGHVS and CDR2 FQNEAQ. There are 15 residues in the CDR3.

Many counts were recorded for this clonotype. The chain combines TRBV12-3 or TRBV12-4 with TRBJ2-7; 12 nucleotides align to TRBD2. The CDR3 consists of 16 residues. Trimming cost V 4 bases and J 2 bases; bases outside gene matches: 6. The CDR3 DNA is TGTGCCAGCAGTTCCCGGACTAGCGGGGACCCCTACGAGCAGTACTTC. Protein product: CASSSRTSGDPYEQYF.

The genes are TRBV6-1 and TRBJ1-5, with D perhaps matching TRBD1 (5 bases). The ends were cut back, 6 bases at V and 3 bases at J, with 18 bases in the middle. Per germline, CDR1 MNHNS and CDR2 SASEGT. CDR3 length: 16 residues. The CDR3 region is CASSPAWGSNNQPQHF. As DNA, the CDR3 is TGTGCCAGCAGCCCTGCTTGGGGCAGCAACAATCAGCCCCAGCATTTT.

This clonotype came up a few times. The V call is TRBV4-2, the J call TRBJ2-1, with 9 bases fitting TRBD1. In germline, CDR1 is LGHNA, CDR2 YNFKEQ. CDR3 length equals 18 residues. Unmatched junction bases numbered 15, after V lost 2 bases and J lost 7 bases. The chain's CDR3 is CASSQTFGTGQGHNEQFF. As DNA, the CDR3 is TGTGCCAGCAGCCAAACCTTCGGGACAGGGCAAGGTCATAATGAGCAGTTCTTC.

This clonotype was observed at least ten times. The rearrangement uses TRBV5-1 and TRBJ2-2; D remains ambiguous. This CDR3 spans 11 amino acids. The V gene lost 2 bases and the J gene lost 10 bases, with 6 bases spanning the gap. Germline V CDR1 and CDR2: SGHRS, YFSETQ. CDR3 region: CASSLAAELFF. The CDR3 DNA sequence: TGCGCCAGCAGCTTAGCAGCGGAGCTGTTTTTT.

This clonotype was seen at least ten times. The CDR3 sequence: CATSRDLTRVQETQYF. The CDR3 DNA is TGTGCCACCAGCAGAGATCTAACGAGGGTACAAGAGACCCAGTACTTC. The gene calls are TRBV15 and TRBJ2-5; tentative D call: TRBD2 (5 bases). CDR1 is LNHNV and CDR2 is YYDKDF in the germline V gene (reference sequence). V was trimmed by 0 bases and J by 2 bases, leaving 13 bases between them. This CDR3 has 16 amino acids.

This clonotype was seen at least ten times. The chain carries TRBV19 and TRBJ2-7, with D tentatively TRBD1 or TRBD2 (5 bases each). Between the trimmed V and J ends, which lost 5 bases and 1 base, there was a span of 15 bases. Germline V CDR1 and CDR2: LNHDA, SQIVND (reference sequence). This CDR3 is built from 15 residues. CDR3: CASSPLRGPSYEQYF. The CDR3 DNA reads TGTGCCAGTAGTCCCCTTCGGGGCCCGTCCTACGAGCAGTACTTC.

This clonotype showed up many times. The V gene is TRBV6-5, the J gene TRBJ2-7; 7 bases fit TRBD1. The CDR3 spans 13 residues. J was trimmed by 5 bases and V by 2 bases; bases with no gene match: 3. Germline V gene lookup returns CDR1 MNHEY and CDR2 SVGAGI. As DNA, the CDR3 is TGTGCCAGCAGTTACGGGACAGTAGACGAGCAGTACTTC. Its protein is CASSYGTVDEQYF.

This clonotype showed up many times. The rearrangement joins TRBV28 to TRBJ2-2, with 9 bases that match TRBD2. Germline trimming cut 10 bases from V and 6 bases from J; bases unmatched to any gene: 9. Germline V gives CDR1 MDHEN, CDR2 SYDVKM. CDR3 length: 14 residues. CDR3: CATGLAGVAGELFF. DNA for the CDR3: TGTGCCACGGGATTAGCGGGAGTTGCCGGGGAGCTGTTTTTT.

This clonotype was observed at least ten times. The V call is TRBV29-1, the J call TRBJ1-3; weak D call: TRBD1 (5 bases). Germline V lookup: CDR1 SQVTM, CDR2 ANQGSEA. V was pared by 3 bases and J by 2 bases, with 8 bases between. CDR3 length: 13 residues. The CDR3 sequence is CSVDAGTGNTIYF. The CDR3 region has the DNA TGCAGCGTTGACGCAGGGACTGGAAACACCATATATTTT.

This clonotype was observed many times. This chain uses TRBV5-5 with TRBJ1-1, with D possibly TRBD1 on 6 matching bases. The CDR3 is made up of 16 amino acids. The germline gives CDR1 SGHKS, CDR2 YYEKEE (reference sequence). V was shortened by 1 base and J by 1 base, with 14 bases between the two germline ends. The CDR3 protein is CASSLLLGGTNTEAFF. CDR3 bases: TGTGCCAGCAGCTTGCTTTTAGGGGGGACGAACACTGAAGCTTTCTTT.

This clonotype was recorded many times. The V and J genes are TRBV27 and TRBJ2-7; 7 nucleotides match TRBD2. With V trimmed by 7 bases and J by 4 bases, 13 bases remained unmatched. The CDR3 runs 15 residues. Germline CDR1 MNHEY, CDR2 SMNVEV (reference sequence). In nucleotides, the CDR3 is TGTGCCAGCAAAAGTTGGGGGGGGACGGAATACGAGCAGTACTTC. Encoded protein: CASKSWGGTEYEQYF.

This clonotype occurred many times. V usage is TRBV11-3 and J usage is TRBJ2-7, with D possibly called TRBD1 or TRBD2 (6 bases each). The CDR3 sequence is 19 residues long. Trimming cost V 3 bases and J 2 bases, with 26 bases left between them. CDR1 is SGHNT, CDR2 YENEEA, per germline. CDR3 coding DNA: TGTGCCAGCAGCTTTCGGGGGCCCGTCGGGCAGGCTGGAACCTACGAGCAGTACTTC. It codes for CASSFRGPVGQAGTYEQYF.

This clonotype was detected many times. CDR3 nucleotide sequence: TGTGCCAGCAGCGTAATCGCGGGGGGCGGGTTAGATACGCAGTATTTT. Its protein is CASSVIAGGGLDTQYF. The V gene is TRBV9, the J gene TRBJ2-3, with TRBD2 identical over 8 bases. Trimming took 1 base from V and 5 from J; bases not matched to a gene: 9. The CDR3 is 16 amino acids. Germline V lookup: CDR1 SGDLS, CDR2 YYNGEE.

CDR3 loop: CASASESYEQYF. DNA of the CDR3: TGTGCCAGTGCTAGCGAATCCTACGAGCAGTACTTC. The J gene is TRBJ2-7, the V gene TRBV6-2 or TRBV6-3; weak D call: TRBD2 (6 bases). Trimming removed 9 bases at V and 1 base at J, with 10 bases between. In germline, CDR1 is MNHEY, CDR2 SVGEGT. The CDR3 sequence is 12 residues long.

On this clonotype: This may come from a read error, since a much larger clone is one base off. The J gene is TRBJ1-2, the V gene TRBV30; 7 nucleotides match TRBD1. This CDR3 is 13 amino acids long. In germline, CDR1 is GTSNPN, CDR2 SVGIG (reference sequence). V was clipped by 5 bases and J by 6 bases; unmatched bases: 9. In nucleotides, the CDR3 is TGTGCCTGGGGGACAGAGGGCGCGAATGGCTACACCTTC. Translation: CAWGTEGANGYTF.

This CDR3 reads CASSPLIQGSNQPQHF. The CDR3 DNA is TGTGCCAGCAGCCCTCTGATACAGGGTTCCAATCAGCCCCAGCATTTT. The chain couples TRBV5-5 to TRBJ1-5; possibly TRBD1 for D (6 bases). CDR3 size: 16 residues. Per germline, CDR1 SGHKS and CDR2 YYEKEE (reference sequence). V lost 4 bases, J lost 3 bases, and 17 bases lay in between.

In its sample, this clonotype was seen many times. The rearrangement uses TRBV15 and TRBJ2-5, with 7 bases identical to TRBD2. CDR3 length: 14 amino acids. Germline V gives CDR1 LNHNV, CDR2 YYDKDF (reference sequence). V dropped 4 bases and J dropped 4; count of bases not matched to a gene: 6. As DNA, the CDR3 is TGTGCCACCAGCACCAGGGAGGGGAGAGAGACCCAGTACTTC. This encodes CATSTREGRETQYF.

The gene calls are TRBV12-3 or TRBV12-4 and TRBJ1-2, with D hard to call. The CDR3 contains 13 residues. The V gene lost 4 bases and the J gene lost 8 bases, with 14 bases spanning the gap. CDR3 loop: CASSSRADKGYTF. In DNA, the CDR3 is TGTGCCAGCAGTTCCCGCGCAGACAAGGGCTACACCTTC.

The rearrangement joins TRBV7-9 to TRBJ2-4, with 7 nucleotides matching TRBD1. The junction had 1 base not matched to a gene; V was cut back by 2 bases and J by 6 bases. This CDR3 is built from 13 residues. CDR1 and CDR2 (germline): SEHNR, FQNEAQ (reference sequence). The CDR3 reads CASSLWDRNIQYF. The CDR3 region has the DNA TGTGCCAGCAGCTTATGGGACAGAAACATTCAGTACTTC.

The V call is TRBV7-9, the J call TRBJ2-7; the match to TRBD2 covers 7 bases. The CDR3 is 15 residues long. Germline V gives CDR1 SEHNR, CDR2 FQNEAQ (reference sequence). The V gene end was trimmed by 0 bases and the J gene end by 4 bases; junction bases not matched to a gene: 6. CDR3: CASSLAWAGEYEQYF. CDR3 nucleotides: TGTGCCAGCAGCTTAGCATGGGCGGGAGAGTACGAGCAGTACTTC.

This clonotype was seen ten or more times. CDR3 coding DNA: TGTGCCAGTAGTACCTGGCCGGGGGACCCCGGTGGCTACACCTTC. This sequence encodes CASSTWPGDPGGYTF. The rearrangement uses TRBV19 and TRBJ1-2; D possibly corresponds to TRBD1 (5 bases). The V and J ends lost 4 bases and 7 bases respectively, with 19 bases between them. This CDR3 spans 15 amino acids. CDR1 and CDR2 (germline): LNHDA, SQIVND (reference sequence).

V and J are TRBV18 and TRBJ2-2; D perhaps matches TRBD1 (6 bases). V lost 10 bases to trimming and J lost 0 bases, with 15 bases between them. Per the germline V gene, CDR1 is KGHSH and CDR2 is LQKENI. The CDR3 consists of 15 residues. The CDR3 is CATRLGQTNTGELFF. In DNA, the CDR3 is TGTGCCACCAGATTGGGACAAACGAACACCGGGGAGCTGTTTTTT. The full variable domain, with the rest looked up from reference TRBV18 and TRBJ2-2, is NAGVMQNPRHLVRRRGQEARLRCSPMKGHSHVYWYRQLPEEGLKFMVYLQKENIIDESGMPKERFSAEFPKEGPSILRIQQVVRGDSAAYFCATRLGQTNTGELFFGEGSRLTVL.

This clonotype was observed a handful of times. The CDR3 DNA reads as TGTGCCAGCTCCCAAACCCGGACTAGAGCTTTGGAGACCCAGTACTTC. Protein: CASSQTRTRALETQYF. V usage is TRBV11-2 and J usage is TRBJ2-5, with TRBD2 identical over 7 bases. This CDR3 contains 16 residues. CDR1 is SGHAT and CDR2 is FQNNGV in the germline V gene. V lost 8 bases, J lost 5 bases, and 17 bases stayed unmatched.

The chain combines TRBV27 with TRBJ2-7; D perhaps matches TRBD1 (5 bases). The CDR3 loop spans 16 amino acids. Germline V CDR1 and CDR2: MNHEY, SMNVEV (reference sequence). Between the trimmed V and J ends, which lost 5 bases and 3 bases, there was a span of 20 bases. In nucleotides, the CDR3 is TGTGCCAGCAGTGACTGCGAAGGGGTGGGCGACTACGAGCAGTACTTC. Its protein is CASSDCEGVGDYEQYF.

This clonotype was seen at least ten times. This chain connects TRBV12-3 or TRBV12-4 to TRBJ1-1; possible D gene TRBD1, 5 bases. The V gene lost 3 bases and the J gene lost 10 bases, with 12 bases spanning the gap. This CDR3 is built from 12 residues. CDR3 region: CASSLRSGGAFF. As DNA, the CDR3 is TGTGCCAGCAGTTTGAGAAGTGGGGGAGCTTTCTTT.